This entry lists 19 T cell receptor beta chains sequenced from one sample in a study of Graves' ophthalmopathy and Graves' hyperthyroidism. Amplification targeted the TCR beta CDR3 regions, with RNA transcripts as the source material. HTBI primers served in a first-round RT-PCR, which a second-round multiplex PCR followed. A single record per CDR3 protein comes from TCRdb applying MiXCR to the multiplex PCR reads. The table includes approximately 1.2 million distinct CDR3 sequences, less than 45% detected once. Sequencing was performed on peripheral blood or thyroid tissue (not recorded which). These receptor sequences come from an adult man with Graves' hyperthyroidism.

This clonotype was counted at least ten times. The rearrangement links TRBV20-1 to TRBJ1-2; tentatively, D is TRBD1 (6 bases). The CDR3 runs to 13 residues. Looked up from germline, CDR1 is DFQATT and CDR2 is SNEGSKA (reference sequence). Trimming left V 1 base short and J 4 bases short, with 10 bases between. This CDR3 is CSARGRDTYGYTF. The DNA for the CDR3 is TGCAGTGCTAGAGGACGGGACACCTATGGCTACACCTTC.

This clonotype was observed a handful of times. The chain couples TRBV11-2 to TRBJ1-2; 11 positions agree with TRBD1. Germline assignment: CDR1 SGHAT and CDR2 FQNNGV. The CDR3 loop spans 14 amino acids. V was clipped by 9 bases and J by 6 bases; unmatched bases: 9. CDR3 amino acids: CASSSRTGGDGYTF. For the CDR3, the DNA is TGTGCCAGTAGTTCAAGGACAGGGGGCGATGGCTACACCTTC.

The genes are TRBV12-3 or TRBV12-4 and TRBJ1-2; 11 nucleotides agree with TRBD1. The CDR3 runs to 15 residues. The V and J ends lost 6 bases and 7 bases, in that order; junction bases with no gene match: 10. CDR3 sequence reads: CASRGGQGAIVGYTF. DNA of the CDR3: TGTGCCAGCAGGGGCGGACAGGGGGCAATAGTTGGCTACACCTTC.

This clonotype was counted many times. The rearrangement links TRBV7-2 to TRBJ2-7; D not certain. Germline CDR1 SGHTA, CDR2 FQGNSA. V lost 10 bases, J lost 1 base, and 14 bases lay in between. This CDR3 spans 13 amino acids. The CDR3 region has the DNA TGTGCCACCTCGACTTGGCCATCCTACGAGCAGTACTTC. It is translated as CATSTWPSYEQYF.

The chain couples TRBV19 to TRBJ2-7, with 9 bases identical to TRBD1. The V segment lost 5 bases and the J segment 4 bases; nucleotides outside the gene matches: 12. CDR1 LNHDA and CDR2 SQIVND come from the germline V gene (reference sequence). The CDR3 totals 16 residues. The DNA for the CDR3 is TGTGCCAGTAGTGCCCTCAGGGGACAGGGTATTTACGAGCAGTACTTC. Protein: CASSALRGQGIYEQYF.

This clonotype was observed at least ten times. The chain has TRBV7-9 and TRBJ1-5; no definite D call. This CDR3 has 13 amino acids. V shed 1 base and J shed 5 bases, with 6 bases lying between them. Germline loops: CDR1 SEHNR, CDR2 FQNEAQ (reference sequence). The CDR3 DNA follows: TGTGCCAGCAGCTTAGGAGAATATCAGCCCCAGCATTTT. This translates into CASSLGEYQPQHF.

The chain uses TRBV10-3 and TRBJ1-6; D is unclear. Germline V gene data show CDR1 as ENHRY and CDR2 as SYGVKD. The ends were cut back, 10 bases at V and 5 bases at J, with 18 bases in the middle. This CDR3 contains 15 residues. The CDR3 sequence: CASSQLDTHNSPLHF. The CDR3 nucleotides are TGTGCCAGCAGCCAACTTGACACCCATAATTCACCCCTCCACTTT.

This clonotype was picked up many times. CDR3 protein: CASTLRQGRAFF. The CDR3 coding sequence is TGTGCCAGCACTCTTAGGCAGGGACGGGCTTTCTTT. The V gene is TRBV28, the J gene TRBJ1-1; D might be TRBD1 (5 bases). This CDR3 contains 12 residues. Trimming stripped 7 bases from V and 11 bases from J, with 17 bases between. Germline CDR1 reads MDHEN; CDR2 reads SYDVKM.

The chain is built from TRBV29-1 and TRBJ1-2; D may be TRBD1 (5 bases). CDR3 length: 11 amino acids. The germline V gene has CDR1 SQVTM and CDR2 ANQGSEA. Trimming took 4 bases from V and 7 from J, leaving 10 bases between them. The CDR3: CSVGSRVGYTF. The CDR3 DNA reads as TGCAGCGTTGGTAGCAGGGTTGGCTACACCTTC.

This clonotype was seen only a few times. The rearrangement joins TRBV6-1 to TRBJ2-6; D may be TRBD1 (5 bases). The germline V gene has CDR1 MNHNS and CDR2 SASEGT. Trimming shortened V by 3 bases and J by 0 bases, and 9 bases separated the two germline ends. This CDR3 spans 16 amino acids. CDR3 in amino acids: CASSDPGFSGANVLTF. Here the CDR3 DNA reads TGTGCCAGCAGTGATCCAGGGTTCTCTGGGGCCAACGTCCTGACTTTC.

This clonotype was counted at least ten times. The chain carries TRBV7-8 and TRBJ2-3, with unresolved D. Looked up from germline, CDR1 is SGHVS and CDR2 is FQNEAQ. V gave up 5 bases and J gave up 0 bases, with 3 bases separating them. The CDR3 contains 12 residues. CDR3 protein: CASSPSTDTQYF. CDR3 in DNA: TGTGCCAGCAGCCCAAGCACAGATACGCAGTATTTT.

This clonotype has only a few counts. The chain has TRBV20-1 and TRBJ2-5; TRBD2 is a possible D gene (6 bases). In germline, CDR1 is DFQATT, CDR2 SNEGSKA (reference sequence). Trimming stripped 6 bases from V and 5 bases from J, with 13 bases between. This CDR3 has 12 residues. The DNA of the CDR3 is TGCAGTGCCATGACTAGTTCGGAGACCCAGTACTTC. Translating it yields CSAMTSSETQYF.

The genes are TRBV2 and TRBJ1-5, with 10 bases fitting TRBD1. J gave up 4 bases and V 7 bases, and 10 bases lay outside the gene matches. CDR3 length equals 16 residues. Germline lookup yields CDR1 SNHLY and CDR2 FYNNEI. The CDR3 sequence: CASNDTRDRGNQPQHF. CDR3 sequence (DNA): TGTGCCAGCAATGATACCCGGGACAGGGGAAATCAGCCCCAGCATTTT.

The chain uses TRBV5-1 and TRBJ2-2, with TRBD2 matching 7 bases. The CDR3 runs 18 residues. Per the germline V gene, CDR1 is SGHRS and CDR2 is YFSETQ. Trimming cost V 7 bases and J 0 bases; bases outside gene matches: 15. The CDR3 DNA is TGCGCCAGCGCCTACACGCTAGCGGACGATACGAACACCGGGGAGCTGTTTTTT. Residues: CASAYTLADDTNTGELFF.

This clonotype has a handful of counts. The CDR3 DNA sequence: TGTGCCAGCAGCTCGGGAAGGGACAGTGAAAAACTGTTTTTT. Its translation is CASSSGRDSEKLFF. This rearrangement joins TRBV7-2 to TRBJ1-4; the match to TRBD1 covers 7 bases. CDR3 length: 14 residues. The trim removed 4 bases at V and 7 bases at J, leaving 6 bases unmatched. CDR1 is SGHTA, CDR2 FQGNSA, per germline.

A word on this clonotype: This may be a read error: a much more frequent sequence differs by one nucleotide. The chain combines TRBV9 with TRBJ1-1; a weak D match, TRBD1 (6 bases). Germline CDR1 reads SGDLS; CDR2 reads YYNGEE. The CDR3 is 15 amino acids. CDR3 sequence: CLGGAQRVVDTEAFF. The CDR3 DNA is TGTCTTGGGGGGGCACAAAGGGTTGTAGACACTGAAGCTTTCTTT. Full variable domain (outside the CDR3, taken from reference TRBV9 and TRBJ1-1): DSGVTQTPKHLITATGQRVTLRCSPRSGDLSVYWYQQSLDQGLQFLIQYYNGEERAKGNILERFSAQQFPDLHSELNLSSLELGDSALYFCLGGAQRVVDTEAFFGQGTRLTVV.

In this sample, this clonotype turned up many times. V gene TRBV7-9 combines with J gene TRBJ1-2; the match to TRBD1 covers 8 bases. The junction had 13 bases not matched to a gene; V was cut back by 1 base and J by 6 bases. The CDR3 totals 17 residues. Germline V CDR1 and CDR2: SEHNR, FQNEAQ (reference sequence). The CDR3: CASSLGSSGQDHHGYTF. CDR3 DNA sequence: TGTGCCAGCAGCTTAGGATCGTCGGGACAGGACCACCATGGCTACACCTTC. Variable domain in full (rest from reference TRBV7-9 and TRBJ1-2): DTGVSQNPRHKITKRGQNVTFRCDPISEHNRLYWYRQTLGQGPEFLTYFQNEAQLEKSRLLSDRFSAERPKGSFSTLEIQRTEQGDSAMYLCASSLGSSGQDHHGYTFGSGTRLTVV.

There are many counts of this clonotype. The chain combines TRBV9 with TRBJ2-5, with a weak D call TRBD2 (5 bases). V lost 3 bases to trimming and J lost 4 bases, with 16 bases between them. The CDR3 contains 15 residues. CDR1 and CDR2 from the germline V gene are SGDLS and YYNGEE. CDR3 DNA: TGTGCCAGCAGCGGAACGTCGGGGTTGGGAGAGACCCAGTACTTC. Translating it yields CASSGTSGLGETQYF.

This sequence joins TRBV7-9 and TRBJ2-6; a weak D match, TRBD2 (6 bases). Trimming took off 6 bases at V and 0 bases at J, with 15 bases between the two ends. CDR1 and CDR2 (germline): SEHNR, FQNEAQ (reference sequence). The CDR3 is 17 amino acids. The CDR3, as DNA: TGTGCCAGCAGTGCCCCGGGACTGACCTCTGGGGCCAACGTCCTGACTTTC. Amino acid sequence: CASSAPGLTSGANVLTF.